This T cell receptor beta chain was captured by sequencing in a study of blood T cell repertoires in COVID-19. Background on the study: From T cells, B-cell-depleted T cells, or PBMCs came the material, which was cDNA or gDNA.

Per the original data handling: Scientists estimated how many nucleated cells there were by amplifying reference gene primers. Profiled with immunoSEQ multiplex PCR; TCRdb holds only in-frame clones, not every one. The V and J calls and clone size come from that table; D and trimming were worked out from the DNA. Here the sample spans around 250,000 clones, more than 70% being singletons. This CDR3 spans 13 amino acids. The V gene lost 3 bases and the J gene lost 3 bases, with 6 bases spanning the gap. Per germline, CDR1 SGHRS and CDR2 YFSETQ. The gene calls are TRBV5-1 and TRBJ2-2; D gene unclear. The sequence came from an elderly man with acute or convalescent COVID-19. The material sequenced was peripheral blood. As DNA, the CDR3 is TGCGCCAGCAGCTACGACTACACCGGGGAGCTGTTTTTT. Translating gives CASSYDYTGELFF.